Listed below are T cell receptor beta chains from one sample, sequenced in a study of blood T cell repertoires in COVID-19. Sequencing used immunoSEQ multiplex PCR; TCRdb keeps in-frame clones, though not all of them. This table has 110,000 to 150,000 clones, 70% to 90% appearing once. Input material: PBMCs or T cells enriched from blood (not recorded which). Receptors were obtained from a man aged 45-60 years who had recovered from COVID-19. Both conserved end residues are part of each CDR3. Expanded clones are given a class, and other clones once, few, many or no size at all.

cdr3_length v_call clone_size cdr3_aa
16 TRBV7-8 few CASSLDDRGQDQPQHF
14 TRBV5-1 NA CASSLELSTDTQYF
20 TRBV24-1 NA CATSDPPGQGESRSYNEQFF
14 TRBV18 NA CASSVVPVNEKLFF
15 TRBV7-9 once CASSLSQGLQETQYF
16 TRBV30 NA CAWSVQLVRSNEKLFF
15 TRBV5-5 NA CASSLAGTVYYEQYF
18 TRBV9 NA CASSVAQRTGAGANVLTF
15 TRBV5-4 NA CASSGARGPQETQYF
14 TRBV5-1 NA CASSLWQSPNEQFF
13 TRBV5-6 NA CASSTGQVQPQHF
14 TRBV5-8 NA CATRGQGATLVQHF
14 TRBV10-3 NA CAISRTGTSVEQYF
13 TRBV7-3 NA CASSRGTGNEQFF
16 TRBV4-1 NA CASTSGTGGANLVQYF
15 TRBV18 NA CASSPDRGRNQPQHF
16 TRBV5-6 NA CASSLVEFSRGYGYTF
15 TRBV10-1 NA CASSGDGSSYNEQFF
15 TRBV10-3 few CAISEGGGSTDTQYF
18 TRBV11-3 NA CASSHTGTSASSYNEQFF
15 TRBV11-2 few CASSPTLGLYNEQFF
15 TRBV18 NA CASSLGLAGDNEQFF
13 TRBV5-1 NA CASSLEGTEVYTF
12 TRBV2 once CASSIRDSEAFF
16 TRBV28 once CASSRQQGQGSYEQYF
14 TRBV28 NA CASSLIGGSYEQYF
15 TRBV5-4 NA CASSPTGAQDNEQFF
12 TRBV7-2 NA CASSYSSYGYTF
14 TRBV5-1 NA CASSLRTANSPLHF
15 TRBV28 NA CASSSPYTSNQPQHF
15 TRBV5-1 NA CASTSLTGGNTEAFF
12 TRBV7-3 NA CASSPQGSGYTF
13 TRBV14 NA CASSQRHIETQYF
18 TRBV4-1 NA CASSQDNPPPRGAMGYTF
14 TRBV19 NA CASSAQQGNQPQHF
15 TRBV6-5 NA CASNHGYRGDTEAFF
16 TRBV27 NA CASSLRKPSGSNEQFF
15 TRBV24-1 once CATSDPAEASYEQYF
15 TRBV18 NA CASSQTDSGANVLTF
13 TRBV7-9 NA CASVRGGQETQYF
16 TRBV28 NA CASSSPGQGSGNTIYF
15 TRBV5-1 NA CASSLEAGGYYEQYF
13 TRBV6-5 NA CASTSGYHYGYTF
14 TRBV28 few CASSPGPYTGELFF
16 TRBV7-9 NA CASSSSGTGVTYGYTF